This TCR beta chain stems from a study of T cell changes during pregnancy in multiple sclerosis. Sequenced by immunoSEQ multiplex PCR; TCRdb stores in-frame clones only, minus some. This table holds about 70,000 clones, roughly nine tenths found once. Germline-derived CDR1 and CDR2 are SGHTA and FQGNSA. There are 16 residues in the CDR3. Trimming took off 1 base at V and 4 bases at J, with 15 bases between the two ends. This sequence originates from a female donor with multiple sclerosis, enrolled in a pregnancy study. This specimen consisted of peripheral blood, obtained in the third trimester of pregnancy. This chain uses TRBV7-2 with TRBJ2-3; maybe TRBD2 (6 bases). The CDR3 nucleotides are TGTGCCAGCAGCTTAGTCAGCAAGCGGGTCCCAGATACGCAGTATTTT. It encodes CASSLVSKRVPDTQYF.